What follows describes a single T cell receptor (beta chain). The method was immunoSEQ multiplex PCR; TCRdb's version includes in-frame clones alone and lacks a portion of them. The table lists 90,000 to 120,000 clones, around 90% of them singletons, with 6% to 7% in the top ten. The sample comes from a study of T cell responses to AZD1222 COVID-19 vaccine. The V end lost 1 base, the J end lost 3 bases, and 7 bases lay between the germline ends. This CDR3 comprises 13 residues. Germline V lookup: CDR1 GTSNPN, CDR2 SVGIG (reference sequence). V gene TRBV30 combines with J gene TRBJ1-5, with D possibly being TRBD1 (5 bases). The input for sequencing was peripheral blood, taken on day 0 of AZD1222 vaccination. The clonotype comes from an adult in good health. The CDR3 DNA reads as TGTGCCTGGAGTGCCAGGGACAATCAGCCCCAGCATTTT. It specifies CAWSARDNQPQHF.